This T cell receptor beta chain emerged from a study of T cells in Graves' hyperthyroidism and ophthalmopathy. RNA transcripts provided the source from which TCR beta CDR3 regions were amplified. During a first-round RT-PCR of the TCR CDR3, the HTBI primer set was used. TCRdb independently ran MiXCR on the multiplex PCR reads; one entry per CDR3 protein. The table lists a few hundred thousand distinct CDR3 sequences, roughly 15% of them singletons, with roughly a fifth in the top ten. CDR1 is KGHSH, CDR2 LQKENI, per germline. V gave up 3 bases and J gave up 7 bases, with 12 bases separating them. This CDR3 is 13 amino acids long. This clonotype has ten or more counts.

Sequenced material: blood. This TCR came from a woman aged 25-40 years with Graves' ophthalmopathy. The rearrangement links TRBV18 to TRBJ1-1; D possibly corresponds to TRBD1 (5 bases). CDR3 sequence (DNA): TGTGCCAGCTCACCCGAACGGGGGGGTGAAGCTTTCTTT. Encoded protein: CASSPERGGEAFF.